The text below deals with one TCR beta chain. Germline CDR1 SGHAT, CDR2 FQNNGV. V gave up 1 base and J gave up 7 bases; unmatched junction bases: 2. The CDR3 sequence is 14 residues long. This sample stems from a study of blood T cell repertoires in COVID-19. TCRdb's copy holds only in-frame clones and misses some; the assay was immunoSEQ multiplex PCR. The repertoire has just under 90,000 clones, about two thirds of them found once; the top ten carry about 15%. The chain joins TRBV11-2 to TRBJ1-4; 8 bases line up with TRBD1. The sequenced sample was peripheral blood. This receptor was taken from a woman of 80 years or more with acute or convalescent COVID-19. The CDR3 loop is CASSLGTGLEKLFF. The CDR3 nucleotides read TGTGCCAGCAGCTTAGGGACAGGGCTTGAAAAACTGTTTTTT.